This TCR beta chain was retrieved from a study of blood T cell repertoires in COVID-19. At the level of the study: Samples of COVID-19 (acute and convalescent) were obtained from the United States, Italy and Spain. T cells, B-cell-depleted T cells, or PBMCs supplied cDNA or gDNA.

Per the original data handling: Reference gene primers were amplified, and this amplification served to estimate nucleated cell counts. TCRdb's copy holds only in-frame clones and misses some; the assay was immunoSEQ multiplex PCR. From that table come the V and J calls and clone size; the DNA was used to work out D and trimming. The sample records roughly 57,000 clones, 90% being singletons. A single count supports this clone. The CDR3 is 12 amino acids. Deletions cut 7 bases from V and 3 bases from J, with 10 bases between. CDR1 is MDHEN and CDR2 is SYDVKM in the germline V gene. The sequenced sample was peripheral blood. The TCR originated in an elderly man with acute or convalescent COVID-19. The chain has TRBV28 and TRBJ2-7; D might be TRBD1 (6 bases). In DNA form, the CDR3 reads TGTGCCAGCACCCAGGGGTTCTACGAGCAGTACTTC. Residues: CASTQGFYEQYF.